This T cell receptor (beta chain) came from a study of lymphopenia after photon versus proton radiotherapy. Worth noting for this clone: Its matching antigen is unknown.

Study-wide results and caveats: Survival link was tested only in deceased patients; proton benefit remains a possibility.

This table comes from immunoSEQ multiplex PCR, and its TCRdb copy is limited to in-frame clones, with some not included. The table lists around 64,000 clones, about 85% of them singletons, with roughly 12% in the top ten. The CDR3 length is 15 residues. From germline, CDR1 is GTSNPN and CDR2 SVGIG (reference sequence). Trimming took 2 bases from V and 1 from J, leaving 13 bases between them. This sequence originates from a man older than 75 with esophageal cancer. This chain connects TRBV30 to TRBJ2-3, with D perhaps TRBD1 or TRBD2 (5 bases each). Sequenced here: peripheral blood, sampled from a patient treated with proton-based radiotherapy. The CDR3, as DNA: TGTGCCTGGAGTCCACTCAGGGACGGCACAGATACGCAGTATTTT. Residues: CAWSPLRDGTDTQYF.